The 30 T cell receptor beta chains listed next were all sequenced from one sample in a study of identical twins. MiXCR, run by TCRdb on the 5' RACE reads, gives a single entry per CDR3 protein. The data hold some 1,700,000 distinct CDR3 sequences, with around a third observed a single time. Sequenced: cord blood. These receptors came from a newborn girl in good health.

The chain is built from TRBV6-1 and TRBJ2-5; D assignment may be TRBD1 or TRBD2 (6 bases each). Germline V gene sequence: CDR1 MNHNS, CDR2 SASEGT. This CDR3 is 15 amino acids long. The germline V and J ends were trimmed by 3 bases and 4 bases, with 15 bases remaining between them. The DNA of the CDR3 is TGTGCCAGCAGTGAGAGGAGGGGGAGTCCAGAGACCCAGTACTTC. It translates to CASSERRGSPETQYF.

The DNA for the CDR3 is TGCAGTGCTAGAAGGGGACCCCCCTGGGGGGCCTACAATGAGCAGTTCTTC. Protein: CSARRGPPWGAYNEQFF. V gene TRBV20-1 combines with J gene TRBJ2-1; TRBD2 is a possible D gene (6 bases). CDR1 and CDR2 (germline): DFQATT, SNEGSKA (reference sequence). V was shortened by 2 bases and J by 2 bases, with 19 bases between the two germline ends. The CDR3 totals 17 residues.

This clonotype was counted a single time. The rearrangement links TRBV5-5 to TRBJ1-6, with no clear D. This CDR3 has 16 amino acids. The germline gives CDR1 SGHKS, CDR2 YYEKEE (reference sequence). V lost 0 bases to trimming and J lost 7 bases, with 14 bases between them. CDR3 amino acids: CASSLGSTSTNSPLHF. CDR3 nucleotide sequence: TGTGCCAGCAGCTTGGGAAGTACCTCAACAAATTCACCCCTCCACTTT.

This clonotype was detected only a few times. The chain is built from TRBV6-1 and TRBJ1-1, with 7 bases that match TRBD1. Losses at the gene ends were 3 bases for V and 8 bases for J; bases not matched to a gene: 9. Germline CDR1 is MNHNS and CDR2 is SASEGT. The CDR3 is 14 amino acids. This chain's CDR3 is CASSDRGGVSEAFF. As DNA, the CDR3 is TGTGCCAGCAGTGACCGAGGGGGCGTGAGCGAAGCTTTCTTT.

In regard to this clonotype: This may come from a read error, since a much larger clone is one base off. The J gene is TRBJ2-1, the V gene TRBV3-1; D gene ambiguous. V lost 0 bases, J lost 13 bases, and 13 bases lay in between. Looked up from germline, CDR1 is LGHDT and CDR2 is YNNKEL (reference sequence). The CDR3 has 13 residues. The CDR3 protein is CASSQDYGETQFF. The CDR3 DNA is TGTGCCAGCAGCCAAGATTACGGCGAGACCCAGTTCTTC.

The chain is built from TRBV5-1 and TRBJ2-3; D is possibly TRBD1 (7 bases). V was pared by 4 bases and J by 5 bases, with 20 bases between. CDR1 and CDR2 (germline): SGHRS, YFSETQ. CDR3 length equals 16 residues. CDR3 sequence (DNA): TGCGCCAGCAGCCCGGGGACAGTGGACGGGGGAGATACGCAGTATTTT. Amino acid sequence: CASSPGTVDGGDTQYF.

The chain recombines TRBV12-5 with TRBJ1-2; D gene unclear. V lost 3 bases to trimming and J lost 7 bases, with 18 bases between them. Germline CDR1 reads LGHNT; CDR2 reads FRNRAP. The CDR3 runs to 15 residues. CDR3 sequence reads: CASGFGLGSRGGYTF. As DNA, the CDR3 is TGTGCTAGTGGTTTTGGTCTGGGGAGTCGTGGTGGCTACACCTTC.

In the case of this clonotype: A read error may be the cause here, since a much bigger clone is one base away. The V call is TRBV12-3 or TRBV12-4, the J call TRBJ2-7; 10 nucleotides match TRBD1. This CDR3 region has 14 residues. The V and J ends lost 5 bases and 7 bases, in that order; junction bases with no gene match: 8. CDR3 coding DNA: TGTGCCAGCAGTCCGGCGACAGGGGGCAATGAGCAGTACTTC. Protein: CASSPATGGNEQYF.

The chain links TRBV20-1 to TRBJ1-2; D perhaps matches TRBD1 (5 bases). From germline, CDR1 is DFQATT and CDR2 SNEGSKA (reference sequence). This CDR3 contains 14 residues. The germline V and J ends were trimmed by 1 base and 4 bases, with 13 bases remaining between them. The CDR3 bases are TGCAGTGCTAGAGGACAGCTCTCCTTCTATGGCTACACCTTC. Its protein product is CSARGQLSFYGYTF.

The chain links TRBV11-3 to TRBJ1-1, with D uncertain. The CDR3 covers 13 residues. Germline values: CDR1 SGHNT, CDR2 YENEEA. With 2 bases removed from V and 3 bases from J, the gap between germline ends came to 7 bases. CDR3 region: CASSLSQDTEAFF. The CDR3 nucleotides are TGTGCCAGCAGCTTATCGCAGGACACTGAAGCTTTCTTT.

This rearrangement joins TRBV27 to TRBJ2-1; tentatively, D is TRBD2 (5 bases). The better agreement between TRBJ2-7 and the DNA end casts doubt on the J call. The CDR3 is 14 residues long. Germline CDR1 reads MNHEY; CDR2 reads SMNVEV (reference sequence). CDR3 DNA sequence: TGTGCCAGCAGTCCGCGACCGGAGGCCTACGAGCAGTACTTC. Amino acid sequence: CASSPRPEAYEQYF.

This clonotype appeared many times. For the CDR3, the DNA is TGTGCCACCAGTGATCAAATACCGCTCGGGGAGACCCAGTACTTC. It specifies CATSDQIPLGETQYF. V usage is TRBV24-1 and J usage is TRBJ2-5; no firm D call. Germline assignment: CDR1 KGHDR and CDR2 SFDVKD. The CDR3 consists of 15 residues. Trimming stripped 3 bases from V and 5 bases from J, with 15 bases between.

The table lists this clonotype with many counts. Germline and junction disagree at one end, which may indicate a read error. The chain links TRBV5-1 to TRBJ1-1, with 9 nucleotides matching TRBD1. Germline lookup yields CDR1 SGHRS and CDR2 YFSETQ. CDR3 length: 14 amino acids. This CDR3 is CASSLETGGTEAFF. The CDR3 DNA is TGTGCCAGCAGCTTAGAGACAGGGGGCACTGAAGCTTTCTTT.

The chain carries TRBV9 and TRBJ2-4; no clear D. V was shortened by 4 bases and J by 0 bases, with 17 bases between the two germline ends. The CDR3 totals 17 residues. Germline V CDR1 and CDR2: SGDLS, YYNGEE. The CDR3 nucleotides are TGTGCCAGCAGCCCAGCCCGGGCAGACCTAGCCAAAAACATTCAGTACTTC. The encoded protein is CASSPARADLAKNIQYF.

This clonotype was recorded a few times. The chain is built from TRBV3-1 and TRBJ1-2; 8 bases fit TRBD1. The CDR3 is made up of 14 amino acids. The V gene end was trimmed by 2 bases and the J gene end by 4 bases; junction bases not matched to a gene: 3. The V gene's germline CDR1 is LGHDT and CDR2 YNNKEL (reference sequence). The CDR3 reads CASSQPGQVYGYTF. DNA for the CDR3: TGTGCCAGCAGCCAACCGGGACAGGTCTATGGCTACACCTTC.

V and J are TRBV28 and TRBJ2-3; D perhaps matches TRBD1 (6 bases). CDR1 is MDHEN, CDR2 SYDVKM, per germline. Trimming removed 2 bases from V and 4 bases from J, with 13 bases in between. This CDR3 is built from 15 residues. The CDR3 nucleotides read TGTGCCAGCAGTTTACGGGACGAGGGGGCAGATACGCAGTATTTT. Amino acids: CASSLRDEGADTQYF.

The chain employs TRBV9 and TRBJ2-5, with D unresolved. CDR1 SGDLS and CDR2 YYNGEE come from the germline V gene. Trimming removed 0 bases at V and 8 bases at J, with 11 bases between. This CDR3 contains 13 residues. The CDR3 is CASSVGGLQTQYF. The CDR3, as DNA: TGTGCCAGCAGCGTAGGGGGTCTGCAAACCCAGTACTTC.

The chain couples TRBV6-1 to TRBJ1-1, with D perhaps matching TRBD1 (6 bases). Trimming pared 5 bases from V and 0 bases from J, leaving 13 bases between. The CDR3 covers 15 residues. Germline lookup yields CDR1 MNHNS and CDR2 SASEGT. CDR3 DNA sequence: TGTGCCAGCAGTCGCGATACAGGGATGAACACTGAAGCTTTCTTT. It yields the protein CASSRDTGMNTEAFF.

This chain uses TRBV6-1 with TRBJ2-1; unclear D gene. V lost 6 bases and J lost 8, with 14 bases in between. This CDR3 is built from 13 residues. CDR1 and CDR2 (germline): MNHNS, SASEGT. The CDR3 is CASRKQNLDEQFF. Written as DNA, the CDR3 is TGTGCCAGCAGAAAACAAAATTTGGATGAGCAGTTCTTC.

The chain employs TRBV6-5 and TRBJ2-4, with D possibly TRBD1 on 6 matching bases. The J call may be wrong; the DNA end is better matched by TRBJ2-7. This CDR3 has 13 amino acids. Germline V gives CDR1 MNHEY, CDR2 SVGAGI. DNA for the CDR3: TGTGCCAGCGGTAGGGGGAGAGCCTACGAGCAGTACTTC. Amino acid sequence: CASGRGRAYEQYF.

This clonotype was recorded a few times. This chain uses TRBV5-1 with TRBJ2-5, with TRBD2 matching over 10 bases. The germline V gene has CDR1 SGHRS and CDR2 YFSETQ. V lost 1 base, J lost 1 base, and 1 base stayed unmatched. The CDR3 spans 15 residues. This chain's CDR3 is CASSLPSGGQETQYF. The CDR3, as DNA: TGCGCCAGCAGCTTGCCTAGCGGGGGCCAAGAGACCCAGTACTTC.

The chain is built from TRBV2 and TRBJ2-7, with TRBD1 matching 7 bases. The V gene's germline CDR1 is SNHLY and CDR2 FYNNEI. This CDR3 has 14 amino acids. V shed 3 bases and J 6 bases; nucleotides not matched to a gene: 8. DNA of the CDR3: TGTGCCAGCAGTGACGAAACTAGACAGGGCGAGCAGTACTTC. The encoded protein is CASSDETRQGEQYF.

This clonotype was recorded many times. The CDR3 spells CASRGQGAGNQPQHF. The CDR3 nucleotides read TGTGCCAGCAGAGGACAGGGGGCCGGCAATCAGCCCCAGCATTTT. The V gene is TRBV3-1, the J gene TRBJ1-5; 11 bases align to TRBD1. With V trimmed by 6 bases and J by 2 bases, 3 bases remained unmatched. CDR3 size: 15 residues. Germline lookup yields CDR1 LGHDT and CDR2 YNNKEL (reference sequence).

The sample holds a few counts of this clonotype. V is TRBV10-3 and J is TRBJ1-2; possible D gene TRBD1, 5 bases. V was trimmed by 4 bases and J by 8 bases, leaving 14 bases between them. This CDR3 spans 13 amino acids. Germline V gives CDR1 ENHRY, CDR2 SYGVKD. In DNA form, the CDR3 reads TGTGCCATCAGTGCGGGGGATACCCACGGCTACACCTTC. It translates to CAISAGDTHGYTF.

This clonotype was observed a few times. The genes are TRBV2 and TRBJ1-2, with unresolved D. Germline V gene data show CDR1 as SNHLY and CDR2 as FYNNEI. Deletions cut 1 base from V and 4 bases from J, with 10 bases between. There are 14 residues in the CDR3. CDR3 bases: TGTGCCAGCAGTGAAGGGACCCTCCTCTATGGCTACACCTTC. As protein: CASSEGTLLYGYTF.

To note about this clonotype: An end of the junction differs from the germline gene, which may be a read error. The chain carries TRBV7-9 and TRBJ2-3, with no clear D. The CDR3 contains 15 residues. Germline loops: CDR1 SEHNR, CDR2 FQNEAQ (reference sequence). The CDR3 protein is CASSFSLGSTNTQYF. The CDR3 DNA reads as TGTGCCAGCAGCTTTAGTTTGGGAAGCACAAATACGCAGTATTTT.

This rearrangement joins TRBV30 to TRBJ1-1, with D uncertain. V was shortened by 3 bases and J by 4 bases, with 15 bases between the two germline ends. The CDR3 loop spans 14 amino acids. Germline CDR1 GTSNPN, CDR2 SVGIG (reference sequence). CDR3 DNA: TGTGCCTGGAGGGCAGACGGGTTTCTCACTGAAGCTTTCTTT. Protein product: CAWRADGFLTEAFF. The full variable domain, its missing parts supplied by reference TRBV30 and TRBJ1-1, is SQTIHQWPATLVQPVGSPLSLECTVEGTSNPNLYWYRQAAGRGLQLLFYSVGIGQISSEVPQNLSASRPQDRQFILSSKKLLLSDSGFYLCAWRADGFLTEAFFGQGTRLTVV.

CDR3 coding DNA: TGCAGTGCTAGGGGACTAGCGGGGGACAACTCCTACAATGAGCAGTTCTTC. It is translated as CSARGLAGDNSYNEQFF. This chain uses TRBV20-1 with TRBJ2-1; 14 bases line up with TRBD2. V trimming: 3 bases; J trimming: 0 bases; junction bases outside the gene matches: 4. The CDR3 covers 17 residues. Per germline, CDR1 DFQATT and CDR2 SNEGSKA (reference sequence).

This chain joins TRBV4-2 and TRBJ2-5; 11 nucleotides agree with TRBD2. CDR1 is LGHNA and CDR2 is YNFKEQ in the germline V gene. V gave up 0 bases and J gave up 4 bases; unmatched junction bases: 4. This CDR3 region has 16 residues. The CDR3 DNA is TGTGCCAGCAGCCAAGATTGGCTAGCGGGAGGAGAGACCCAGTACTTC. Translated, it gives CASSQDWLAGGETQYF.

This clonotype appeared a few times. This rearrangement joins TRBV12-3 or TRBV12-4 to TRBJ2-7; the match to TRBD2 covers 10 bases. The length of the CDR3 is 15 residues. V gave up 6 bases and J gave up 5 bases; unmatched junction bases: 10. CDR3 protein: CASSRTSGVRDEQYF. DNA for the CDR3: TGTGCCAGCAGCCGTACTAGCGGGGTCCGGGACGAGCAGTACTTC.